Shown below are 20 T cell receptor beta chains from a single sample sequenced in a study of T cells after posttransplantation cyclophosphamide. Repertoires were generated with immunoSEQ multiplex PCR, while TCRdb's copy carries only in-frame clones and drops some. This record lists 25,000 to 35,000 clones, none seen once only, and the top ten clones contain under 5.5%. Sequences were obtained from PBMCs. The receptors originated from a woman between 25 and 40 years old in good health and a related stem cell transplant donor.

This clone appeared many times. The rearrangement joins TRBV4-2 to TRBJ2-7; 10 nucleotides line up with TRBD2. The J segment lost 2 bases and the V segment lost 4 bases, leaving 14 bases of the junction unmatched. Germline V gene lookup returns CDR1 LGHNA and CDR2 YNFKEQ. The CDR3 is 18 residues long. The CDR3 sequence is CASSRMIGVAGGTYEQYF. The CDR3 DNA reads as TGTGCCAGCAGCCGAATGATTGGGGTAGCGGGGGGCACCTACGAGCAGTACTTC.

In this sample, this clone turned up a few times. The genes are TRBV25-1 and TRBJ1-5, with 9 bases that match TRBD1. CDR1 is MGHDK and CDR2 is SYGVNS in the germline V gene. V was clipped by 4 bases and J by 1 base; unmatched bases: 11. The CDR3 contains 18 residues. CDR3 loop: CASSAYRDRVRSNQPQHF. The CDR3 coding sequence is TGTGCCAGCAGTGCGTACCGGGACAGGGTTAGGAGCAATCAGCCCCAGCATTTT.

The table lists this clone with many counts. The J gene is TRBJ1-6, the V gene TRBV6-4, with 7 bases that match TRBD1. The CDR3 runs to 14 residues. Germline V lookup: CDR1 MRHNA, CDR2 SNTAGT. V trimming: 4 bases; J trimming: 7 bases; junction bases outside the gene matches: 4. CDR3 amino acids: CASSAYRGNSPLHF. The CDR3 DNA follows: TGTGCCAGCAGTGCATACAGGGGAAATTCACCCCTCCACTTT.

This clone was counted ten times or more. The chain recombines TRBV7-2 with TRBJ1-3; 10 bases fit TRBD1. The CDR3 has 16 amino acids. In germline, CDR1 is SGHTA, CDR2 FQGNSA. The V gene end was trimmed by 4 bases and the J gene end by 0 bases; junction bases not matched to a gene: 3. CDR3 in DNA: TGTGCCAGCAGCTCACGGACAGGGGGCTCTGGAAACACCATATATTTT. Protein product: CASSSRTGGSGNTIYF.

Many counts were recorded for this clone. CDR3 DNA: TGTGCCAGCAGTCGCGCAGGTCCAGCTTTCTTT. It encodes CASSRAGPAFF. This chain connects TRBV12-3 or TRBV12-4 to TRBJ1-1; D call uncertain. The V and J ends lost 5 bases and 10 bases respectively, with 11 bases between them. The CDR3 is made up of 11 amino acids.

This clone was observed at least ten times. The chain joins TRBV12-3 or TRBV12-4 to TRBJ1-2; a possible D gene is TRBD1 (6 bases). V lost 6 bases to trimming and J lost 2 bases, with 13 bases between them. There are 14 residues in the CDR3. The CDR3 region has the DNA TGTGCCAGCAGCGGGACACCTGCGAACTATGGCTACACCTTC. Its protein product is CASSGTPANYGYTF.

In this sample, this clone is medium-sized. The J gene is TRBJ2-7, the V gene TRBV19; maybe TRBD1 (6 bases). This CDR3 has 14 amino acids. V lost 5 bases, J lost 4 bases, and 15 bases lay in between. Per the germline V gene, CDR1 is LNHDA and CDR2 is SQIVND (reference sequence). The chain's CDR3 is CASSQSGHSYEQYF. The CDR3 DNA reads TGTGCCAGTAGTCAATCGGGACACAGTTACGAGCAGTACTTC.

In this sample, this clone turned up many times. This sequence joins TRBV19 and TRBJ2-1; D may be TRBD1 (5 bases). CDR3 length: 15 amino acids. Looked up from germline, CDR1 is LNHDA and CDR2 is SQIVND (reference sequence). The germline V and J ends were trimmed by 6 bases and 7 bases, with 19 bases remaining between them. The chain's CDR3 is CASRRVDIYRNEQFF. CDR3 in DNA: TGTGCCAGTAGAAGGGTGGACATCTACCGTAATGAGCAGTTCTTC.

This clone was counted a few times. V is TRBV4-2 and J is TRBJ2-7, with 13 bases that match TRBD2. Germline V gene lookup returns CDR1 LGHNA and CDR2 YNFKEQ. V was clipped by 4 bases and J by 2 bases; unmatched bases: 11. The CDR3 runs to 18 residues. CDR3 sequence: CASSLGTSGATSTYEQYF. The CDR3 DNA reads TGTGCCAGCAGCCTTGGGACTAGCGGGGCGACGAGTACCTACGAGCAGTACTTC.

This clone appeared many times. The chain employs TRBV10-3 and TRBJ1-2; 7 bases fit TRBD1. V trimming: 10 bases; J trimming: 6 bases; junction bases outside the gene matches: 8. Germline assignment: CDR1 ENHRY and CDR2 SYGVKD. The length of the CDR3 is 12 residues. CDR3 loop: CASSDRVNGYTF. In nucleotides, the CDR3 is TGTGCCAGCTCCGACAGGGTGAATGGCTACACCTTC.

Many counts were recorded for this clone. The V gene is TRBV2, the J gene TRBJ2-7, with a tentative D call TRBD1 (5 bases). V lost 4 bases, J lost 7 bases, and 14 bases lay in between. This CDR3 has 13 amino acids. Germline CDR1 is SNHLY and CDR2 is FYNNEI. CDR3 coding DNA: TGTGCCAGCAGTGCGGACACCTTGGGGGAGCAGTACTTC. This encodes CASSADTLGEQYF.

This clone was detected ten times or more. The chain recombines TRBV10-2 with TRBJ1-4; TRBD1 might be the D (5 bases). Per germline, CDR1 WSHSY and CDR2 SAAADI. CDR3 length: 14 amino acids. Deletions cut 2 bases from V and 3 bases from J, with 7 bases between. The chain's CDR3 is CASSEGGANEKLFF. DNA of the CDR3: TGCGCCAGCAGTGAGGGGGGGGCTAATGAAAAACTGTTTTTT.

This clone was seen at least ten times. This sequence joins TRBV4-1 and TRBJ2-7; TRBD2 might be the D (7 bases). The CDR3 is 14 residues long. The germline V and J ends were trimmed by 5 bases and 2 bases, with 13 bases remaining between them. From germline, CDR1 is MGHRA and CDR2 YSYEKL. Here the CDR3 reads CASSTTGGPYEQYF. For the CDR3, the DNA is TGCGCCAGCAGCACGACCGGGGGGCCCTACGAGCAGTACTTC.

This clone was counted at least ten times. The genes are TRBV19 and TRBJ1-1; D possibly corresponds to TRBD1 (6 bases). The CDR3 is 14 amino acids. Germline V gene lookup returns CDR1 LNHDA and CDR2 SQIVND (reference sequence). The V end lost 6 bases, the J end lost 1 base, and 12 bases lay between the germline ends. CDR3 loop: CASRLTGPNTEAFF. CDR3 coding DNA: TGTGCCAGTAGGTTGACAGGCCCGAACACTGAAGCTTTCTTT.

The gene calls are TRBV6-2 or TRBV6-3 and TRBJ2-5; 11 bases line up with TRBD2. Trimming at V came to 0 bases and at J to 5 bases, leaving 2 bases not matched to a gene. The CDR3 is 15 residues long. Germline CDR1 is MNHEY and CDR2 is SVGEGT. The CDR3 protein is CASSYSSSGGETQYF. The CDR3 DNA sequence: TGTGCCAGCAGTTACTCGTCTAGCGGGGGGGAGACCCAGTACTTC.

The sample holds many counts of this clone. The chain recombines TRBV6-1 with TRBJ2-5; 10 nucleotides match TRBD1. The trim removed 1 base at V and 4 bases at J, leaving 3 bases unmatched. Germline values: CDR1 MNHNS, CDR2 SASEGT. The CDR3 sequence is 15 residues long. The CDR3 is CASSEGTGGRETQYF. As DNA, the CDR3 is TGTGCCAGCAGTGAAGGGACAGGGGGGAGAGAGACCCAGTACTTC.

CDR3 region: CASSVESANYGYTF. CDR3 nucleotides: TGTGCCAGCAGCGTAGAGTCGGCTAACTATGGCTACACCTTC. This chain joins TRBV9 and TRBJ1-2; D gene unclear. Trimming left V 0 bases short and J 0 bases short, with 6 bases between. The CDR3 is made up of 14 amino acids. Per germline, CDR1 SGDLS and CDR2 YYNGEE.

At least ten counts were recorded for this clone. CDR3 in amino acids: CASSQFTVDEQFF. The CDR3 DNA reads TGCGCCAGCAGCCAGTTTACGGTGGATGAGCAGTTCTTC. The chain joins TRBV4-1 to TRBJ2-1; the D is unclear. This CDR3 region has 13 residues. From germline, CDR1 is MGHRA and CDR2 YSYEKL. V gave up 3 bases and J gave up 8 bases, with 11 bases separating them.

The chain employs TRBV5-6 and TRBJ1-2, with TRBD1 identical over 9 bases. Germline values: CDR1 SGHDT, CDR2 YYEEEE. The CDR3 covers 16 residues. The ends lost 4 bases at V and 5 bases at J; junction bases unmatched: 12. The CDR3 is CASSQGTGRARYGYTF. CDR3 DNA sequence: TGTGCCAGCAGCCAAGGGACAGGGAGAGCTCGTTATGGCTACACCTTC.

This clone occurred a few times. The rearrangement uses TRBV5-8 and TRBJ1-1; 7 bases agree with TRBD1. The CDR3 runs 14 residues. V shed 1 base and J 1 base; nucleotides not matched to a gene: 1. CDR1 is SGHTS, CDR2 YDEGEE, per germline. DNA for the CDR3: TGTGCCAGCAGCTTGCGGGACAGGAACACTGAAGCTTTCTTT. As protein: CASSLRDRNTEAFF.